This T cell receptor beta chain was captured in a study of T-cell reconstitution after alpha-beta-depleted transplantation in children (dated by TCRdb to about 2016). As for the study more broadly: T-cell immune reconstitution after TCRalphabeta/CD19-depleted allogeneic hematopoietic cell transplantation in children was quantitatively tracked in the study by means of TCR repertoire profiling.

Looking up the germline V gene yields CDR1 MNHEY and CDR2 SVGEGT. The CDR3, cysteine through phenylalanine, is 14 amino acids long. The entry retains the CDR3 DNA only, 42 bases that are in frame from base 1. From V the trimming removes 6 bases and from J it removes 3 bases, while the gene matches leave 6 bases of the junction unaccounted for. Libraries came from PCR. The run used an Illumina HiSeq 2500. TCR libraries were prepared with molecular barcoding, using unique molecular identifiers to normalize TCRbeta repertoire quantification. Through fastp at Q25 and MiXCR, TCRdb rebuilt clones from the public reads, retaining in-frame beta chains. Duplicate CDR3 protein sequences are folded into a single record with the most common DNA and genes. A total of 480,000 or so distinct CDR3 sequences appear in this sample, roughly a tenth of them only once. The biggest ten clones account for 2% of the sample.

This clonotype was observed at least ten times. The antigen it recognizes is unknown. Within one base of it there is no much larger clone, and no base qualities were kept. Overall study outcomes, separate from this receptor: About two months after transplant, the apparently early recovery of alphabetaT-cell counts reportedly depended on just several hundred clones that had expanded rapidly and came from non-depleted graft cells. Hyperexpanded clone frequencies declined over subsequent months; after one year, T-cell counts and TCRbeta diversity were mostly attributed to newly produced T cells. In some patients, high TCRbeta diversity at day 60 was attributed to recipient T cells and intrathymic progenitors that had survived conditioning.

According to the study, the label for this sample's treatment or condition signals: allogeneic hematopoietic cell transplantation with graft depleted of TCRalphabeta T cells and CD19 B cells. The children who served as transplant recipients had been given grafts of TCRalphabeta/CD19-depleted allogeneic hematopoietic cells. The sequence was collected from a child aged 2-15 years with inherited bone marrow failure, due to receive a stem cell transplant. The sequencing here drew on PBMCs, taken before TCRalphabeta/CD19-depleted stem cell transplant. The chain couples TRBV6-2 or TRBV6-3 to TRBJ2-7, and TRBD1 matches 9 of the central bases. The DNA reads TGTGCCAGCAGCCCCGGGACAGGGCACTACGAGCAGTACTTC. Its product reads: CASSPGTGHYEQYF.